The rows below give T cell receptor beta chains drawn from one sample of a study of cytomegalovirus exposure and HLA in healthy donors. Clones were sequenced by immunoSEQ multiplex PCR, and TCRdb holds only the in-frame ones, with some missing. This table has about 140,000 clones, over 60% appearing once. Sequenced: PBMCs. These receptors came from a woman aged 45-59 years in good health and CMV-seronegative. The CDR3 runs from the conserved cysteine through the conserved F or W. D genes are given only for firm matches. A clone size is listed for some rows: how often the clone was seen (once, few, many), or a class if it is expanded.

D gene: TRBD1
clone size: NA
J gene: TRBJ1-5
V gene: TRBV6-1
CDR3 protein: CASTSGTGDNQPQHF
CDR3 DNA: TGTGCCAGCACCTCCGGGACAGGGGACAATCAGCCCCAGCATTTT

D gene: TRBD2
clone size: NA
J gene: TRBJ2-3
V gene: TRBV7-8
CDR3 protein: CASALAGTSTDTQYF
CDR3 DNA: TGTGCCAGCGCCCTAGCGGGAACTAGCACAGATACGCAGTATTTT

D gene: NA
clone size: NA
J gene: TRBJ1-5
V gene: TRBV5-1
CDR3 protein: CASSLSSGVTQPQHF
CDR3 DNA: TGCGCCAGCAGCTTGAGTAGCGGGGTCACACAGCCCCAGCATTTT

D gene: NA
clone size: NA
J gene: TRBJ2-7
V gene: TRBV19
CDR3 protein: CASSIVGGVEQYF
CDR3 DNA: TGTGCCAGTAGTATAGTGGGAGGTGTCGAGCAGTACTTC

D gene: NA
clone size: NA
J gene: TRBJ2-1
V gene: TRBV5-1
CDR3 protein: CASSSSLNEQFF
CDR3 DNA: TGCGCCAGCAGCTCTTCACTTAATGAGCAGTTCTTC

D gene: NA
clone size: NA
J gene: TRBJ2-2
V gene: TRBV6-5
CDR3 protein: CASSSDKNTGELFF
CDR3 DNA: TGTGCCAGCAGTTCGGACAAGAACACCGGGGAGCTGTTTTTT

D gene: NA
clone size: NA
J gene: TRBJ1-4
V gene: TRBV5-1
CDR3 protein: CASRTGSEKLFF
CDR3 DNA: TGCGCCAGCCGCACGGGATCTGAAAAACTGTTTTTT

D gene: TRBD2
clone size: NA
J gene: TRBJ2-5
V gene: TRBV9
CDR3 protein: CASSPRTSGDPGTQYF
CDR3 DNA: TGTGCCAGCAGCCCCCGGACTAGCGGGGACCCGGGGACCCAGTACTTC

D gene: NA
clone size: NA
J gene: TRBJ1-1
V gene: TRBV5-1
CDR3 protein: CASSNGQPNTEAFF
CDR3 DNA: TGCGCCAGCAGTAACGGACAGCCGAACACTGAAGCTTTCTTT

D gene: NA
clone size: NA
J gene: TRBJ1-5
V gene: TRBV5-5
CDR3 protein: CASSLEPQRQPQHF
CDR3 DNA: TGTGCCAGCAGCTTGGAGCCCCAACGTCAGCCCCAGCATTTT

D gene: TRBD2
clone size: NA
J gene: TRBJ2-7
V gene: TRBV27
CDR3 protein: CASSLASGGRAYEQYF
CDR3 DNA: TGTGCCAGCAGCCTCGCGAGCGGGGGGCGGGCCTACGAGCAGTACTTC

D gene: TRBD1
clone size: NA
J gene: TRBJ2-7
V gene: TRBV11-3
CDR3 protein: CATAGTGTLEQYF
CDR3 DNA: TGTGCCACTGCCGGGACAGGGACTCTCGAGCAGTACTTC

D gene: TRBD1
clone size: NA
J gene: TRBJ1-5
V gene: TRBV5-1
CDR3 protein: CASSVGTGGNQPQHF
CDR3 DNA: TGCGCCAGCAGCGTCGGGACAGGGGGCAATCAGCCCCAGCATTTT

D gene: TRBD2
clone size: once
J gene: TRBJ2-3
V gene: TRBV19
CDR3 protein: CASSAPGLAGVGDTQYF
CDR3 DNA: TGTGCCAGTAGTGCACCGGGACTAGCGGGGGTGGGAGATACGCAGTATTTT

D gene: TRBD1
clone size: NA
J gene: TRBJ1-2
V gene: TRBV6-1
CDR3 protein: CASRRQGAYDGYTF
CDR3 DNA: TGTGCCAGCAGAAGACAGGGGGCGTATGACGGCTACACCTTC

D gene: NA
clone size: NA
J gene: TRBJ1-3
V gene: TRBV5-5
CDR3 protein: CASSPFSGSSGNTIYF
CDR3 DNA: TGTGCCAGCAGTCCCTTCTCAGGAAGCTCTGGAAACACCATATATTTT

D gene: TRBD1
clone size: NA
J gene: TRBJ2-7
V gene: TRBV23-1
CDR3 protein: CASTIILDRGQVIYEQYF
CDR3 DNA: TGCGCCAGCACCATAATCCTCGACAGGGGGCAAGTGATCTACGAGCAGTACTTC

D gene: TRBD1
clone size: NA
J gene: TRBJ1-5
V gene: TRBV7-9
CDR3 protein: CASSRTGEGNQPQHF
CDR3 DNA: TGTGCCAGCAGCCGGACAGGGGAGGGCAATCAGCCCCAGCATTTT

D gene: NA
clone size: NA
J gene: TRBJ1-4
V gene: TRBV2
CDR3 protein: CASSDSRRATFNEKLFF
CDR3 DNA: TGTGCCAGCAGTGACTCGCGGAGGGCCACCTTTAATGAAAAACTGTTTTTT

D gene: NA
clone size: NA
J gene: TRBJ1-5
V gene: TRBV27
CDR3 protein: CASSLYNGGAPGSNQPQHF
CDR3 DNA: TGTGCCAGCAGTTTATACAATGGCGGGGCCCCAGGGAGCAATCAGCCCCAGCATTTT

D gene: NA
clone size: NA
J gene: TRBJ2-5
V gene: TRBV6-1
CDR3 protein: CASSVGLGEETQYF
CDR3 DNA: TGTGCCAGCAGTGTGGGTTTAGGGGAAGAGACCCAGTACTTC

D gene: TRBD2
clone size: NA
J gene: TRBJ2-3
V gene: TRBV5-4
CDR3 protein: CASSFGLAGGGYGTDTQYF
CDR3 DNA: TGTGCCAGCAGCTTTGGACTAGCGGGGGGGGGTTATGGCACAGATACGCAGTATTTT

D gene: NA
clone size: NA
J gene: TRBJ1-5
V gene: TRBV28
CDR3 protein: CASSIESGANQPQHF
CDR3 DNA: TGTGCCAGCAGTATCGAGTCGGGAGCAAATCAGCCCCAGCATTTT

D gene: TRBD1
clone size: few
J gene: TRBJ2-1
V gene: TRBV19
CDR3 protein: CASTRTGPYNEQFF
CDR3 DNA: TGTGCCAGTACCCGGACAGGGCCCTACAATGAGCAGTTCTTC

D gene: TRBD1
clone size: few
J gene: TRBJ1-2
V gene: TRBV14
CDR3 protein: CASSQATGDVSGYTF
CDR3 DNA: TGTGCCAGCAGCCAGGCGACAGGGGATGTTAGTGGCTACACCTTC

D gene: TRBD1
clone size: NA
J gene: TRBJ2-7
V gene: TRBV5-1
CDR3 protein: CASSLGTGDVYEQYF
CDR3 DNA: TGCGCCAGCAGTCTAGGGACAGGGGATGTCTACGAGCAGTACTTC

D gene: TRBD1
clone size: NA
J gene: TRBJ1-2
V gene: TRBV18
CDR3 protein: CASSPPGRDRVTPVRYGYTF
CDR3 DNA: TGTGCCAGCTCACCCCCCGGCCGGGACAGGGTAACCCCTGTTCGCTATGGCTACACCTTC

D gene: NA
clone size: NA
J gene: TRBJ2-2
V gene: TRBV27
CDR3 protein: CASSLGQGGELFF
CDR3 DNA: TGTGCCAGCAGTTTAGGGCAGGGCGGGGAGCTGTTTTTT

D gene: NA
clone size: many
J gene: TRBJ1-2
V gene: TRBV5-6
CDR3 protein: CASRLTGLYGYTF
CDR3 DNA: TGTGCCAGCAGGCTAACAGGACTATATGGCTACACCTTC

D gene: TRBD1
clone size: NA
J gene: TRBJ2-5
V gene: TRBV11-2
CDR3 protein: CASSLGARGQETQYF
CDR3 DNA: TGTGCCAGCAGCTTAGGGGCCAGGGGGCAAGAGACCCAGTACTTC

D gene: NA
clone size: NA
J gene: TRBJ2-5
V gene: TRBV15
CDR3 protein: CATSRDRATQETQYF
CDR3 DNA: TGTGCCACCAGCAGAGACAGGGCTACCCAAGAGACCCAGTACTTC

D gene: NA
clone size: NA
J gene: TRBJ2-7
V gene: TRBV7-6
CDR3 protein: CASSLTGDSYEQYF
CDR3 DNA: TGTGCCAGCAGCTTGACGGGGGACTCCTACGAGCAGTACTTC

D gene: TRBD1
clone size: NA
J gene: TRBJ1-3
V gene: TRBV7-2
CDR3 protein: CASSSRTGTGNTIYF
CDR3 DNA: TGTGCCAGCAGCTCAAGGACAGGGACTGGAAACACCATATATTTT

D gene: NA
clone size: NA
J gene: TRBJ1-1
V gene: TRBV4-3
CDR3 protein: CASSQDNRDTFLPAFF
CDR3 DNA: TGCGCCAGCAGCCAAGATAATAGAGACACTTTCCTGCCGGCTTTCTTT

D gene: TRBD1
clone size: NA
J gene: TRBJ1-3
V gene: TRBV7-3
CDR3 protein: CASSLSGQGTGNTIYF
CDR3 DNA: TGTGCCAGCAGCTTAAGCGGACAGGGGACAGGAAACACCATATATTTT

D gene: TRBD1
clone size: NA
J gene: TRBJ2-2
V gene: TRBV7-2
CDR3 protein: CASSPDRGPGELFF
CDR3 DNA: TGTGCCAGCAGCCCTGACAGGGGGCCCGGGGAGCTGTTTTTT

D gene: TRBD1
clone size: NA
J gene: TRBJ2-5
V gene: TRBV4-2
CDR3 protein: CASSQGPTGGETQYF
CDR3 DNA: TGTGCCAGCAGCCAAGGGCCCACAGGGGGGGAGACCCAGTACTTC

D gene: NA
clone size: once
J gene: TRBJ1-5
V gene: TRBV27
CDR3 protein: CASNVRGGNQPQHF
CDR3 DNA: TGTGCCAGCAACGTCAGGGGTGGCAATCAGCCCCAGCATTTT

D gene: TRBD1
clone size: NA
J gene: TRBJ1-1
V gene: TRBV5-1
CDR3 protein: CASSLRDSMNTEAFF
CDR3 DNA: TGCGCCAGCAGCTTGCGGGACAGCATGAACACTGAAGCTTTCTTT

D gene: TRBD1
clone size: NA
J gene: TRBJ1-1
V gene: TRBV7-9
CDR3 protein: CASSLARSTGVNTEAFF
CDR3 DNA: TGTGCCAGCAGCTTAGCGCGGTCTACAGGGGTTAACACTGAAGCTTTCTTT

D gene: NA
clone size: NA
J gene: TRBJ1-6
V gene: TRBV18
CDR3 protein: CASLRGEEDSPLHF
CDR3 DNA: TGTGCCAGCTTGAGAGGAGAAGAAGACTCACCCCTCCACTTT

D gene: TRBD2
clone size: NA
J gene: TRBJ2-3
V gene: TRBV6-4
CDR3 protein: CASSDSRGGTDTQYF
CDR3 DNA: TGTGCCAGCAGTGACTCGCGGGGGGGCACAGATACGCAGTATTTT

D gene: TRBD2
clone size: NA
J gene: TRBJ2-1
V gene: TRBV5-4
CDR3 protein: CASSPVRPTSGVRDNEQFF
CDR3 DNA: TGTGCCAGCAGCCCCGTCAGACCAACTAGCGGGGTAAGAGACAATGAGCAGTTCTTC

D gene: TRBD1
clone size: once
J gene: TRBJ2-2
V gene: TRBV11-3
CDR3 protein: CASSLQTGYGELFF
CDR3 DNA: TGTGCCAGCAGCTTACAGACAGGGTACGGGGAGCTGTTTTTT

D gene: TRBD1
clone size: once
J gene: TRBJ2-7
V gene: TRBV10-2
CDR3 protein: CASSGSSQGTGGMYEQYF
CDR3 DNA: TGCGCCAGCAGTGGTTCTTCACAGGGGACAGGGGGCATGTACGAGCAGTACTTC

D gene: NA
clone size: few
J gene: TRBJ2-5
V gene: TRBV12-5
CDR3 protein: CASGFTGRGQETQYF
CDR3 DNA: TGTGCTAGTGGGTTCACCGGCAGGGGCCAAGAGACCCAGTACTTC

D gene: NA
clone size: NA
J gene: TRBJ1-1
V gene: TRBV11-2
CDR3 protein: CASSQSRGTFF
CDR3 DNA: TGTGCCAGCAGCCAGTCCCGCGGGACTTTCTTT

D gene: TRBD2
clone size: NA
J gene: TRBJ2-1
V gene: TRBV27
CDR3 protein: CASRGLAGYEQFF
CDR3 DNA: TGTGCCAGCAGAGGACTAGCGGGGTACGAGCAGTTCTTC

D gene: NA
clone size: NA
J gene: TRBJ1-2
V gene: TRBV19
CDR3 protein: CASSIIGQTYGYTF
CDR3 DNA: TGTGCCAGTAGTATTATAGGACAGACTTATGGCTACACCTTC

D gene: NA
clone size: NA
J gene: TRBJ1-3
V gene: TRBV4-3
CDR3 protein: CASSQARPYSGNTIYF
CDR3 DNA: TGCGCCAGCAGCCAAGCCAGGCCCTACTCTGGAAACACCATATATTTT

D gene: NA
clone size: NA
J gene: TRBJ2-5
V gene: TRBV11-3
CDR3 protein: CASSPGQLQETQYF
CDR3 DNA: TGTGCCAGCAGCCCAGGACAACTCCAAGAGACCCAGTACTTC

D gene: NA
clone size: NA
J gene: TRBJ1-1
V gene: TRBV9
CDR3 protein: CASGGPNTEAFF
CDR3 DNA: TGTGCCAGCGGGGGCCCGAACACTGAAGCTTTCTTT